This T cell receptor beta chain stems from a study of T cell responses to AZD1222 COVID-19 vaccine. Sequencing was performed with immunoSEQ multiplex PCR; in TCRdb, only in-frame clones are kept and a portion is missing. The sample carries over 120,000 clones, 80% to 95% recorded once. With respect to this clone: Its specificity is not known.

Trimming pared 6 bases from V and 1 base from J, leaving 4 bases between. Germline V gives CDR1 SGHAT, CDR2 FQNNGV. CDR3 length: 11 residues. Study results and limitations: The donors showed a predominance of white British ancestry and of females, with possible underestimation of clonal diversity. When two AZD1222 doses had been given, Spike-specific TCR breadth and depth rose. It was only after the peak T cell response that any repertoires were sampled. CD4 TCRs covered the whole spike, strongest at regions 160-218 and 743-854.

This receptor was taken from an adult in good health. Sequencing used peripheral blood, obtained on day 0 of AZD1222 vaccination. The chain combines TRBV11-2 with TRBJ2-7; D uncertain. CDR3 DNA sequence: TGTGCCAGCAGGAATTCCTACGAGCAGTACTTC. Amino acids: CASRNSYEQYF.